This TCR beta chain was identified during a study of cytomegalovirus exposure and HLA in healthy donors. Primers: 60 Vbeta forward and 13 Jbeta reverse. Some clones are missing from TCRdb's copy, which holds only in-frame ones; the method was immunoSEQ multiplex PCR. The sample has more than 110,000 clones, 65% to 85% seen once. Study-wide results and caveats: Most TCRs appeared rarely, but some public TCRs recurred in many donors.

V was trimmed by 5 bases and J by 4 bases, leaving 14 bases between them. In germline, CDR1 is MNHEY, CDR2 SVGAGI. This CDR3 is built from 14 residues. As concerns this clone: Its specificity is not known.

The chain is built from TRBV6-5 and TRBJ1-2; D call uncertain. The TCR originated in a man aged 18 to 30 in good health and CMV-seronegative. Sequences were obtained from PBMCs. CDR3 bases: TGTGCCAGCAGTGAAGTCCCCGCGGGCTATGGCTACACCTTC. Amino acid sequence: CASSEVPAGYGYTF.